The present TCR beta chain was sequenced within a study of cytomegalovirus exposure and HLA in healthy donors. Study overall: There were about 86 million unique TCRs (from HLA-typed donors) in an early data release.

CDR1 and CDR2 from the germline V gene are MDHEN and SYDVKM. This CDR3 region has 12 residues. V dropped 5 bases and J dropped 8 bases, with 12 bases sitting between them. General study findings and limits: Earlier analysis found most TCR beta V segments productive about 90% or about 30% of the time.

With regard to this clone: Its antigen is unidentified.

Vbeta (60) and Jbeta (13) primers were used in the PCR. Produced via immunoSEQ multiplex PCR; TCRdb's table is partial and in-frame only. The sample shows around 110,000 clones, roughly 83% of them seen only once. The sequence derives from a man aged 25-45 years in good health and CMV-seropositive. The gene calls are TRBV28 and TRBJ2-5, with D possibly matching TRBD2 (5 bases). The sample taken for sequencing was PBMCs. The CDR3 loop is CASSAFEGTQYF. The CDR3 DNA reads as TGTGCCAGCAGTGCTTTTGAGGGAACCCAGTACTTC.